Each of the 8 T cell receptor beta chains below was sequenced from the same sample in a study of T-cell memory formation after mild COVID-19. TCRdb itself ran the 5' RACE reads through MiXCR, one entry per CDR3 protein. This table has 90,000 to 120,000 distinct CDR3 sequences, about 15% appearing once. Specimen: PBMCs or a T cell subset sorted from them (not recorded which). The source of these receptors is a young man who had mild COVID-19 (a few samples of this study predate the infection). Cell type and time point are not known.

Ten or more counts support this clonotype. The rearrangement uses TRBV12-3 or TRBV12-4 and TRBJ2-7; a weak D match, TRBD2 (5 bases). The CDR3 consists of 12 residues. The V gene lost 6 bases and the J gene lost 2 bases, with 8 bases spanning the gap. The CDR3 sequence is CASSRGPYEQYF. CDR3 DNA: TGTGCCAGCAGCCGAGGGCCCTACGAGCAGTACTTC.

The chain recombines TRBV6-5 with TRBJ2-6; 8 bases map to TRBD1. In germline, CDR1 is MNHEY, CDR2 SVGAGI. V gave up 6 bases and J gave up 0 bases; unmatched junction bases: 4. The CDR3 extends over 16 amino acids. The CDR3 loop reads CASRGDRYSGANVLTF. CDR3 DNA: TGTGCCAGCAGGGGGGACAGGTACTCTGGGGCCAACGTCCTGACTTTC.

The table lists this clonotype with a few counts. This chain joins TRBV13 and TRBJ2-5; 7 bases match TRBD2. The germline V gene encodes CDR1 PRHDT and CDR2 FYEKMQ (reference sequence). V trimming: 5 bases; J trimming: 3 bases; junction bases outside the gene matches: 6. This CDR3 has 14 residues. The CDR3 spells CASSIGTNEETQYF. DNA of the CDR3: TGTGCCAGCAGCATTGGGACTAACGAAGAGACCCAGTACTTC.

This clonotype was picked up a small number of times. The gene calls are TRBV7-7 and TRBJ2-7; 7 positions match TRBD2. This CDR3 comprises 14 residues. Trimming at V came to 1 base and at J to 4 bases, leaving 4 bases not matched to a gene. The germline gives CDR1 SSHAT, CDR2 FNYEAQ (reference sequence). The DNA of the CDR3 is TGTGCCAGCAGCTTAGGGGAGGGTCCGTACGAGCAGTACTTC. It encodes CASSLGEGPYEQYF.

This clonotype has only a few counts. The chain couples TRBV12-3 or TRBV12-4 to TRBJ1-1; D not resolved. V lost 10 bases to trimming and J lost 6 bases, with 12 bases between them. This CDR3 region has 11 residues. This CDR3 reads CAINLRAEAFF. The CDR3, as DNA: TGTGCCATCAACCTGAGGGCTGAAGCTTTCTTT.

This clonotype was found a few times. V and J are TRBV12-3 or TRBV12-4 and TRBJ1-5, with D maybe TRBD1 (6 bases). This CDR3 spans 14 amino acids. Trimming removed 8 bases from V and 1 base from J, with 12 bases in between. This CDR3 reads CASGWQGSNQPQHF. CDR3 coding DNA: TGTGCCAGCGGCTGGCAGGGGAGCAATCAGCCCCAGCATTTT.

The chain combines TRBV10-3 with TRBJ1-2, with 11 bases lining up with TRBD1. Germline CDR1 reads ENHRY; CDR2 reads SYGVKD. The CDR3 totals 17 residues. V trimming: 3 bases; J trimming: 1 base; junction bases outside the gene matches: 7. CDR3: CAISDPGQGGNNYGYTF. The CDR3 DNA reads as TGTGCCATCAGTGATCCGGGACAGGGGGGAAATAACTATGGCTACACCTTC.

In this sample, this clonotype turned up a few times. This chain uses TRBV5-1 with TRBJ1-2; TRBD1 is a possible D gene (6 bases). Trimming removed 2 bases from V and 8 bases from J, with 10 bases in between. Germline loops: CDR1 SGHRS, CDR2 YFSETQ. The CDR3 length is 12 residues. CDR3 coding DNA: TGCGCCAGCAGCTTCACAGGGTTCGGCTACACCTTC. Amino acids: CASSFTGFGYTF.